This T cell receptor (beta chain) was profiled in a study of blood T cell repertoires in COVID-19. This CDR3 comprises 14 residues. Trimming cost V 4 bases and J 3 bases, with 7 bases left between them. Per germline, CDR1 LGHDT and CDR2 YNNKEL (reference sequence). Recovered status applied to Cohort 3 donors who had two consecutive negative PCRs. It also applied to those with clearance or with symptom resolution. Clones were sequenced by immunoSEQ multiplex PCR, and TCRdb holds only the in-frame ones, with some missing. Here the sample spans about 340,000 clones, 80% to 95% being singletons. Sample: PBMCs or T cells enriched from blood (not recorded which). This TCR was recovered from a woman aged 25-40 years who had recovered from COVID-19. This chain links TRBV3-1 (or the pseudogene TRBV3-2) with TRBJ1-6, with D uncertain. The CDR3 spells CASSPRDYNSPLHF. DNA for the CDR3: TGTGCCAGCAGCCCCCGGGACTATAATTCACCCCTCCACTTT.